One and the same sample provided the 21 T cell receptor beta chains below, sequenced in a study of type 1 regulatory T cells. TCRdb re-called the reads with MiXCR, one entry per CDR3 protein. The table records about 24,000 distinct CDR3 sequences, roughly 72% of them present only once. No antigen has been identified for these receptors. Sequenced input: cultured T cells, either the whole culture or a sorted T cell fraction (not recorded which). The sample's subset: Tr1-enriched cell product generated in vitro against host alloantigens. Receptors originate from a human donor in good health.

The rearrangement uses TRBV5-5 and TRBJ2-7; 9 positions agree with TRBD1. In germline, CDR1 is SGHKS, CDR2 YYEKEE (reference sequence). The CDR3 totals 14 residues. With 5 bases clipped from V and 2 bases from J, the junction kept 5 bases outside the gene matches. CDR3 amino acids: CASRWGQGTYEQYF. CDR3 DNA: TGTGCCAGCAGGTGGGGACAGGGTACCTACGAGCAGTACTTC.

The V and J genes are TRBV27 and TRBJ2-5, with D uncertain. Trimming took off 2 bases at V and 2 bases at J, with 12 bases between the two ends. Germline lookup yields CDR1 MNHEY and CDR2 SMNVEV (reference sequence). This CDR3 is built from 15 residues. The CDR3 DNA sequence: TGTGCCAGCAGTTTAGGGTGGGATCTGCAAGAGACCCAGTACTTC. It codes for CASSLGWDLQETQYF.

The chain is built from TRBV20-1 and TRBJ1-2; possible D gene TRBD1, 5 bases. The CDR3 has 14 amino acids. The V end lost 3 bases, the J end lost 1 base, and 12 bases lay between the germline ends. Germline CDR1 is DFQATT and CDR2 is SNEGSKA (reference sequence). The chain's CDR3 is CSASSPGGNYGYTF. CDR3 sequence (DNA): TGCAGTGCTAGTAGTCCCGGGGGTAACTATGGCTACACCTTC.

The V call is TRBV5-6, the J call TRBJ1-2; D gene unclear. CDR1 and CDR2 (germline): SGHDT, YYEEEE. V lost 1 base, J lost 7 bases, and 14 bases lay in between. CDR3 length: 14 amino acids. This CDR3 reads CASSLMPGDGGYTF. The DNA for the CDR3 is TGTGCCAGCAGCTTGATGCCAGGCGATGGTGGCTACACCTTC.

This chain joins TRBV20-1 and TRBJ2-7, with no clear D. Germline values: CDR1 DFQATT, CDR2 SNEGSKA (reference sequence). This CDR3 has 12 amino acids. With 6 bases removed from V and 1 base from J, the gap between germline ends came to 10 bases. The CDR3 reads CSASIVSYEQYF. CDR3 nucleotide sequence: TGCAGTGCGTCAATCGTTTCCTACGAGCAGTACTTC.

This rearrangement joins TRBV6-1 to TRBJ2-2, with D perhaps matching TRBD2 (6 bases). CDR1 and CDR2 from the germline V gene are MNHNS and SASEGT. Trimming cost V 6 bases and J 4 bases, with 27 bases left between them. The CDR3 loop spans 19 amino acids. CDR3 region: CASREPGLIKTTGTGELFF. The CDR3 nucleotides are TGTGCCAGCAGAGAACCGGGACTCATCAAGACCACTGGCACCGGGGAGCTGTTTTTT.

The V call is TRBV5-1, the J call TRBJ2-1; 13 nucleotides agree with TRBD2. The CDR3 runs to 15 residues. Trimming cost V 6 bases and J 9 bases; bases outside gene matches: 9. Germline-derived CDR1 and CDR2 are SGHRS and YFSETQ. CDR3 DNA sequence: TGCGCCAGCACCTGGACGGGACTAGCGGGGAGTGAGCAGTTCTTC. Translation gives CASTWTGLAGSEQFF.

The CDR3 DNA reads as TGTGCCACCAGCAGAGATCAGGGGATGTACGAGCAGTACTTC. As protein: CATSRDQGMYEQYF. The chain employs TRBV15 and TRBJ2-7; D possibly corresponds to TRBD1 (6 bases). V lost 0 bases and J 4 bases, leaving 10 bases between the germline ends. The CDR3 is 14 residues long. The V gene's germline CDR1 is LNHNV and CDR2 YYDKDF (reference sequence).

J is TRBJ2-3 and V is TRBV5-1, with D tentatively TRBD1 (5 bases). The CDR3 extends over 16 amino acids. V lost 4 bases, J lost 1 base, and 16 bases lay in between. Germline V gene sequence: CDR1 SGHRS, CDR2 YFSETQ. The CDR3: CASSPGINTRTDTQYF. DNA of the CDR3: TGCGCCAGCAGCCCAGGGATCAACACCCGCACAGATACGCAGTATTTT.

This clonotype was observed a few times. The J gene is TRBJ2-5, the V gene TRBV20-1; 7 nucleotides match TRBD2. The CDR3 spans 14 residues. Germline CDR1 DFQATT, CDR2 SNEGSKA (reference sequence). Trimming took 6 bases from V and 1 from J; bases not matched to a gene: 8. Here the CDR3 DNA reads TGCAGTGCCGGCGGTCGGGGGGTCCAAGAGACCCAGTACTTC. Residues: CSAGGRGVQETQYF.

This clonotype was found a few times. This sequence joins TRBV5-1 and TRBJ2-3; the match to TRBD1 covers 8 bases. The germline V gene encodes CDR1 SGHRS and CDR2 YFSETQ. CDR3 length equals 13 residues. V dropped 4 bases and J dropped 5; count of bases not matched to a gene: 3. The CDR3 region has the DNA TGCGCCAGCAGCGTGACAGGGGTAGATACGCAGTATTTT. It specifies CASSVTGVDTQYF.

This clonotype was detected only a few times. V is TRBV30 and J is TRBJ2-7, with D hard to call. CDR1 is GTSNPN, CDR2 SVGIG, per germline (reference sequence). Trimming removed 5 bases from V and 8 bases from J, with 16 bases in between. This CDR3 contains 12 residues. Here the CDR3 reads CAWGLALQQQYF. The CDR3 DNA sequence: TGTGCCTGGGGGTTAGCCCTACAGCAGCAGTACTTC. The complete variable domain, with remaining parts taken from reference TRBV30 and TRBJ2-7, reads SQTIHQWPATLVQPVGSPLSLECTVEGTSNPNLYWYRQAAGRGLQLLFYSVGIGQISSEVPQNLSASRPQDRQFILSSKKLLLSDSGFYLCAWGLALQQQYFGPGTRLTVT.

This chain uses TRBV14 with TRBJ2-1; 9 nucleotides align to TRBD2. CDR1 and CDR2 from the germline V gene are SGHDN and FVKESK. CDR3 length: 18 amino acids. Trimming cost V 0 bases and J 7 bases; bases outside gene matches: 13. The CDR3 coding sequence is TGTGCCAGCAGCCAAGATAGCCAAGCGGGGGGCCGTAGGAATGAGCAGTTCTTC. Amino acids: CASSQDSQAGGRRNEQFF.

The rearrangement uses TRBV12-3 or TRBV12-4 and TRBJ1-4, with 9 bases identical to TRBD1. The J segment lost 7 bases and the V segment lost 3 bases, leaving 6 bases of the junction unmatched. CDR3 length equals 15 residues. The CDR3 nucleotides are TGTGCCAGCAGTTTGGGACAGGGTTTATCTGAAAAACTGTTTTTT. Its protein is CASSLGQGLSEKLFF.

V usage is TRBV7-9 and J usage is TRBJ1-1, with 7 bases lining up with TRBD1. The CDR3 has 15 residues. The V gene's germline CDR1 is SEHNR and CDR2 FQNEAQ (reference sequence). J was trimmed by 1 base and V by 1 base; bases with no gene match: 3. The CDR3 protein is CASSLGTGANTEAFF. CDR3 nucleotides: TGTGCCAGCAGCTTAGGGACAGGAGCGAACACTGAAGCTTTCTTT.

The chain uses TRBV20-1 and TRBJ2-1; 8 nucleotides align to TRBD2. The CDR3 consists of 14 residues. Germline CDR1 and CDR2: DFQATT and SNEGSKA (reference sequence). The trim removed 6 bases at V and 9 bases at J, leaving 13 bases unmatched. CDR3 DNA sequence: TGCAGTGCCACTCGGGTCGGGGGGGCGAGTGAGCAGTTCTTC. Translation: CSATRVGGASEQFF.

This clonotype turned up a few times. V is TRBV4-1 and J is TRBJ2-3; D gene ambiguous. Germline CDR1 and CDR2: MGHRA and YSYEKL. V lost 2 bases and J lost 1, with 10 bases in between. The CDR3 spans 15 residues. CDR3 in DNA: TGCGCCAGCAGCCAACTCTTTGTGGGCACAGATACGCAGTATTTT. Amino acid sequence: CASSQLFVGTDTQYF.

The chain's CDR3 is CSARWGVGNDQPQHF. CDR3 DNA sequence: TGCAGTGCTAGGTGGGGAGTTGGAAATGATCAGCCCCAGCATTTT. The chain employs TRBV20-1 and TRBJ1-5; no firm D call. The germline gives CDR1 DFQATT, CDR2 SNEGSKA (reference sequence). The CDR3 runs to 15 residues. V shed 3 bases and J shed 5 bases, with 17 bases lying between them.

The V gene is TRBV18, the J gene TRBJ2-1; 8 nucleotides agree with TRBD1. V shed 0 bases, J shed 5 bases, and the junction held 3 bases outside the gene matches. The CDR3 contains 15 residues. Germline lookup yields CDR1 KGHSH and CDR2 LQKENI. CDR3: CASSPPQGGNNEQFF. CDR3 DNA sequence: TGTGCCAGCTCACCACCACAGGGGGGTAACAATGAGCAGTTCTTC.

The table lists this clonotype with a few counts. This chain connects TRBV20-1 to TRBJ2-1; tentatively, D is TRBD2 (6 bases). The CDR3 is 17 residues long. The V gene's germline CDR1 is DFQATT and CDR2 SNEGSKA (reference sequence). The V end was cut by 0 bases, the J end by 0 bases, with 15 bases between. This CDR3 reads CSARDLAGLSSYNEQFF. The DNA of the CDR3 is TGCAGTGCTAGAGATTTGGCGGGGCTGAGCTCCTACAATGAGCAGTTCTTC.

The gene calls are TRBV6-1 and TRBJ1-1, with D possibly being TRBD1 (5 bases). V lost 0 bases to trimming and J lost 8 bases, with 7 bases between them. The CDR3 sequence is 12 residues long. From germline, CDR1 is MNHNS and CDR2 SASEGT. CDR3 in DNA: TGTGCCAGCAGTGAAGCGCGGGGGGAAGCTTTCTTT. Protein product: CASSEARGEAFF.